This T cell receptor (beta chain) was captured by sequencing in a study of low-dose radiotherapy and immunotherapy resistance in tumors. Study-wide background: While receiving nivolumab 240 mg every two weeks, patients also received ipilimumab 1 mg/kg every six weeks, both intravenously. A daily 300 mg dose of oral aspirin was taken by patients for four cycles from cycle 1 day 1. At a dose of 200 mg/m2, intravenous cyclophosphamide was given every two weeks, one day before radiation and immunotherapy.

This CDR3 region has 14 residues. This clonotype came up many times. Documented time point: before trial treatment. Eligibility required advanced solid tumors lacking tumor-infiltrating lymphocytes. Both TCRalpha and TCRbeta chains were reverse transcribed with V-gene-specific primers. It was with a constant-region primer and a V-primer adapter that TCRs were amplified over approximately 18 PCR cycles. TCRdb passed the reads through MiXCR, listing each CDR3 protein once. The data hold fewer than 90,000 distinct CDR3 sequences, with around 30% observed a single time. The sample in question was PBMCs, obtained before treatment. The chain couples TRBV21-1 to TRBJ2-1; the table calls TRBD1, which could not be checked here. TRBV21-1 is shown as a pseudogene. The source of this sequence is a female donor with ovarian cancer. CDR3 in amino acids: CASSSRGTPNEQFF. CDR3 sequence (DNA): TGTGCCAGCAGCAGCCGCGGGACACCGAATGAGCAGTTCTTC.